The 3 T cell receptor beta chains below were found in one sample sequenced in a study of blood T cell repertoires in COVID-19. Measured with immunoSEQ multiplex PCR; TCRdb has only the in-frame clones, and not every one. The sample contains some 65,000 clones, about 94% of which appear only once. Sequencing used peripheral blood. The origin of the receptors is a man between 65 and 80 years old with active COVID-19.

This chain uses TRBV7-2 with TRBJ2-1; the D gene is possibly TRBD2 (7 bases). Germline CDR1 is SGHTA and CDR2 is FQGNSA. The CDR3 contains 16 residues. Trimming stripped 5 bases from V and 5 bases from J, with 19 bases between. CDR3 DNA sequence: TGTGCCAGCAGCCCCTTCAGGGCGGGGGCCAACAATGAGCAGTTCTTC. Protein product: CASSPFRAGANNEQFF.

This chain connects TRBV6-4 to TRBJ1-2; D gene uncertain. The germline V gene encodes CDR1 MRHNA and CDR2 SNTAGT. The V end was cut by 5 bases, the J end by 7 bases, with 14 bases between. This CDR3 is built from 13 residues. The CDR3 sequence is CASSPGNFGGYTF. The CDR3, as DNA: TGTGCCAGCAGTCCGGGAAACTTCGGTGGCTACACCTTC.

V and J are TRBV7-8 and TRBJ1-1; possible D gene TRBD1, 5 bases. V was pared by 8 bases and J by 1 base, with 17 bases between. In germline, CDR1 is SGHVS, CDR2 FQNEAQ. This CDR3 comprises 15 residues. The CDR3 reads CASLAYRTENTEAFF. CDR3 DNA sequence: TGTGCCAGCTTAGCTTACAGGACGGAGAACACTGAAGCTTTCTTT.